This TCR beta chain was obtained from a study of cytomegalovirus exposure and HLA in healthy donors. Study outcomes and limitations: Earlier results showed most TCR beta V segments being productive about 87% or about 30% of the time. Researchers reported that a few CMV-associated chains were confirmed in vitro as CMV antigen-specific.

PCR was performed using 60 Vbeta and 13 Jbeta primers. The protocol was immunoSEQ multiplex PCR, while the TCRdb copy is restricted to in-frame clones and leaves out a portion. This table has around 140,000 clones, roughly 83% appearing once. A remark on this clone: Antigen specificity is unknown.

At the time of sampling, donors were nominally healthy, though unrecorded immune exposures were likely. V lost 4 bases to trimming and J lost 11 bases, with 18 bases between them. This CDR3 spans 14 amino acids. Germline V gives CDR1 WSHSY, CDR2 SAAADI. Input material: PBMCs. This TCR was recovered from a middle-aged man in good health and CMV-seronegative. The chain uses TRBV10-2 and TRBJ1-5; unclear D gene. CDR3 amino acids: CASSVRHLGNTQHF. In DNA, the CDR3 is TGCGCCAGCAGTGTACGACATTTGGGCAACACCCAGCATTTT.